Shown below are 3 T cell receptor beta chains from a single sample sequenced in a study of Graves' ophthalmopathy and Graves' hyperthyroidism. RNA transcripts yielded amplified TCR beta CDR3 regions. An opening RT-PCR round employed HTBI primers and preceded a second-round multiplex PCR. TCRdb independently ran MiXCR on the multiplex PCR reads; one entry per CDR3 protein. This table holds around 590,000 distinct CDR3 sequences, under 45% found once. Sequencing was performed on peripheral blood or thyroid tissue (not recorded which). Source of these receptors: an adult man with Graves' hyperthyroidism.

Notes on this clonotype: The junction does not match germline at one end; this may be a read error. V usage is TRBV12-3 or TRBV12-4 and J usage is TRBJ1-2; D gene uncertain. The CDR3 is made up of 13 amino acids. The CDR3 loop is CASRDVANNGYTF. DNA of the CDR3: TGTGCCAGCAGGGACGTCGCTAACAATGGCTACACCTTC.

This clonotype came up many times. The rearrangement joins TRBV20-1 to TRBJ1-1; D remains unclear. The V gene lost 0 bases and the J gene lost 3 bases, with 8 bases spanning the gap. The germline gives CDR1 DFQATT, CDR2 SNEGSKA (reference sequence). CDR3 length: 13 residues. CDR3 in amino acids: CSARDSLDTEAFF. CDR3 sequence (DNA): TGCAGTGCTAGAGATAGCCTAGACACTGAAGCTTTCTTT.

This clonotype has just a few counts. CDR3 nucleotide sequence: TGTGCCAGCAGCTTGTTCCAGGGAGCTGGGGCCAACGTCCTGACTTTC. This codes for CASSLFQGAGANVLTF. The chain employs TRBV5-4 and TRBJ2-6; possibly TRBD1 or TRBD2 for D (5 bases each). The V gene lost 1 base and the J gene lost 2 bases, with 10 bases spanning the gap. Per germline, CDR1 SGHNT and CDR2 YYREEE (reference sequence). This CDR3 is 16 amino acids long.